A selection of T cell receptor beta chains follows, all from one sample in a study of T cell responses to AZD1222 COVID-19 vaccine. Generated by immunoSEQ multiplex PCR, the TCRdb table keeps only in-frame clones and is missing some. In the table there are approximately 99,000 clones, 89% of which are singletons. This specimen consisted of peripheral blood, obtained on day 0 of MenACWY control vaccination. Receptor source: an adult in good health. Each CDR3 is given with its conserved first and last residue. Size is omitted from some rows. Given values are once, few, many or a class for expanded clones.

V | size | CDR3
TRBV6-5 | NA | CASSYSGARPYEQYF
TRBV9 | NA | CASSVGGGTTDTQYF
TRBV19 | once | CASSSGRHQETQYF
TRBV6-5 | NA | CASSRGIVSPLHF
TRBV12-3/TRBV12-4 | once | CATMRDGVGGYTF
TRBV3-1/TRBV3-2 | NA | CASSQGAGGFYEQYF
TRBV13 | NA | CASSGDRDQPQHF
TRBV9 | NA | CASSVDHSGANVLTF
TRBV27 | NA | CASSSGDPYTEAFF
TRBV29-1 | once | CSAGGNGDEKLFF
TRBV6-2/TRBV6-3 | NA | CASSNRGRADTQYF
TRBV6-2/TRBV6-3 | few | CASSGPNRPTTEAFF
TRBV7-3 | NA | CASSPAPGTQETQYF
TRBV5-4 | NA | CASRQGTEAFF
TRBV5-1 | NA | CASSLFGGSNQPQHF
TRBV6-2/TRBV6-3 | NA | CASSYLTGQQPQHF
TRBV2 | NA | CASPNRNSNTEAFF
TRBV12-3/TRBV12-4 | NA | CASRRWGFGYTF
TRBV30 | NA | CAWNRANYGYTF
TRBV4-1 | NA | CASSQGRDRGMVGGYTF
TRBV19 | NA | CPRTGAGNQPQHF
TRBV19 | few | CASSGGTNTGELFF
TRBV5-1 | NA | CASSLDSGGHYEQYF
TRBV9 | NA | CASSLTSGQTQYF
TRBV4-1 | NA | CASSLSEAGGYNEQFF
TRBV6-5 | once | CASSYSGQGNYEQYF
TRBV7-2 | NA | CASSTATGMNEQFF
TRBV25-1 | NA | CASSWPGNNSPLHF
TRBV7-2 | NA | CASSVGEVTGEKLFF
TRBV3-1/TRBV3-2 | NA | CASSHGGGLLSPLHF
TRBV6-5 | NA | CASSYATNYGYTF
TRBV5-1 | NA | CASSENYEQYF
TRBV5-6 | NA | CASSLISGEAFF
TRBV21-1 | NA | CASSANRGYSYGYTF
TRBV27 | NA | CASSDPSGTGFYEQYF
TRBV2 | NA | CASSLDMYNRGPNEKLFF
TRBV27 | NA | CASSLKASNQPQHF
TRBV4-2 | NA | CASSNREWDYGYTF
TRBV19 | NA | CASKAGDRGMQPQHF
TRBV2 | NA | CASTLGQLDSGNTIYF
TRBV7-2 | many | CASSLDGELFF
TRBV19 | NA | CASLRDNYGYTF
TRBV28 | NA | CASSYRASGQETQYF
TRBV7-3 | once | CASSLSGGRPEAFF
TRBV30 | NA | CAWSVPSGVPTEAFF